The source of this T cell receptor beta chain is a study of T-cell memory formation after mild COVID-19. V was clipped by 3 bases and J by 7 bases; unmatched bases: 9. CDR1 is SQVTM and CDR2 is ANQGSEA in the germline V gene. The CDR3 spans 15 residues. This clonotype was found many times. TCRdb passed the 5' RACE reads through MiXCR, listing each CDR3 protein once. The sample shows some 15,000 distinct CDR3 sequences, approximately 20% of them seen only once. The sequencing sample was made of PBMCs or a T cell subset sorted from them (not recorded which). This chain links TRBV29-1 with TRBJ2-1; the match to TRBD1 covers 10 bases. The sequence was collected from an adult woman who had mild COVID-19 (a few samples of this study predate the infection). Cell type and time point are not known. The chain's CDR3 is CSVDPKDRGINEQFF. DNA of the CDR3: TGCAGCGTTGACCCGAAGGACAGGGGGATAAATGAGCAGTTCTTC.